This T cell receptor (beta chain) emerged from a study of T cell responses to AZD1222 COVID-19 vaccine. Study-level findings and limits: Baseline seropositivity occurred in only 5 to 7 AZD1222 recipients. Spike regions recognized by vaccine-associated CD4 TCRs spanned the protein, led by 160-218 and 743-854. Following two doses of AZD1222, Spike-specific TCR breadth and depth rose.

This CDR3 is 15 amino acids long. CDR1 is SGHRS, CDR2 YFSETQ, per germline. Trimming at V came to 4 bases and at J to 2 bases, leaving 7 bases not matched to a gene. About this clone itself: The antigen is not known.

Repertoires were generated with immunoSEQ multiplex PCR, while TCRdb's copy carries only in-frame clones and drops some. The table lists some 64,000 clones, 84% of them singletons. The chain combines TRBV5-1 with TRBJ2-7, with 9 bases fitting TRBD1. This receptor was taken from an adult in good health. The starting material was peripheral blood, obtained on day 0 of AZD1222 vaccination. The CDR3 protein is CASSDGTGRPYEQYF. CDR3 DNA: TGCGCCAGCAGCGACGGGACAGGGCGGCCCTACGAGCAGTACTTC.